This entry lists 25 T cell receptor beta chains sequenced from one sample in a study of CD8+ T cells in alopecia areata. RNA extraction and reverse transcription yielded cDNA as sequencing template. TCRdb's table, derived via immunoSEQ multiplex PCR, lists solely in-frame clones and lacks some. The sample has roughly 150,000 clones, approximately 56% seen once. Sequenced input: CD8+ T cells sorted from blood. These receptors originate from a human donor in good health.

The chain combines TRBV28 with TRBJ2-7, with a weak D call TRBD2 (6 bases). There are 14 residues in the CDR3. From germline, CDR1 is MDHEN and CDR2 SYDVKM. Trimming removed 6 bases at V and 4 bases at J, with 16 bases between. CDR3 amino acids: CASSGTSFLYEQYF. The DNA of the CDR3 is TGTGCCAGCAGCGGGACTTCCTTTTTATACGAGCAGTACTTC.

This clone was observed a single time. The rearrangement links TRBV5-1 to TRBJ2-1; the D is unclear. CDR3 length: 16 amino acids. The germline V gene encodes CDR1 SGHRS and CDR2 YFSETQ. The V gene lost 4 bases and the J gene lost 4 bases, with 18 bases spanning the gap. CDR3 in DNA: TGCGCCAGCAGCCTCGAGCAACATGTCCCATACAATGAGCAGTTCTTC. Residues: CASSLEQHVPYNEQFF.

The chain employs TRBV4-1 and TRBJ1-2, with 8 nucleotides matching TRBD1. V shed 3 bases, J shed 6 bases, and the junction held 9 bases outside the gene matches. This CDR3 contains 15 residues. The V gene's germline CDR1 is MGHRA and CDR2 YSYEKL. As DNA, the CDR3 is TGCGCCAGCAGCCACCGGACAGGGACGAGGAATGGCTACACCTTC. It specifies CASSHRTGTRNGYTF.

The chain uses TRBV5-1 and TRBJ2-7, with D possibly TRBD1 on 6 matching bases. CDR3 length: 13 residues. Per germline, CDR1 SGHRS and CDR2 YFSETQ. V was cut by 3 bases and J by 0 bases, with 7 bases left in between. CDR3 region: CASSWTVSYEQYF. CDR3 bases: TGCGCCAGCAGCTGGACAGTCTCCTACGAGCAGTACTTC. Full variable domain (remainder filled in from reference TRBV5-1 and TRBJ2-7): KAGVTQTPRYLIKTRGQQVTLSCSPISGHRSVSWYQQTPGQGLQFLFEYFSETQRNKGNFPGRFSGRQFSNSRSEMNVSTLELGDSALYLCASSWTVSYEQYFGPGTRLTVT.

This chain links TRBV4-1 with TRBJ2-7; maybe TRBD2 (6 bases). CDR3 size: 13 residues. Germline assignment: CDR1 MGHRA and CDR2 YSYEKL. With 3 bases removed from V and 5 bases from J, the gap between germline ends came to 11 bases. The chain's CDR3 is CASSHRESNEQYF. For the CDR3, the DNA is TGCGCCAGCAGCCACCGGGAGAGCAACGAGCAGTACTTC.

The chain has TRBV6-5 and TRBJ1-5; TRBD1 is a possible D gene (6 bases). The CDR3 consists of 15 residues. The V gene's germline CDR1 is MNHEY and CDR2 SVGAGI. The V gene lost 6 bases and the J gene lost 7 bases, with 19 bases spanning the gap. In DNA form, the CDR3 reads TGTGCCAGCAGCTCGGCCCCGCCGGGGGGCCAGCCCCAGCATTTT. Its protein product is CASSSAPPGGQPQHF.

For this clone: A junction boundary mismatches the germline segment, possibly from a read error. Different DNA sequences within this sample yield the same CDR3. The chain links TRBV29-1 to TRBJ2-2, with D maybe TRBD2 (6 bases). CDR1 and CDR2 from the germline V gene are SQVTM and ANQGSEA. CDR3 length equals 15 residues. Here the CDR3 reads CSVEGGQGATGELFF. CDR3 nucleotide sequence: TGCAGCGTCGAAGGAGGGCAGGGAGCGACCGGGGAGCTGTTTTTT.

The J gene is TRBJ2-7, the V gene TRBV11-2; D may be TRBD1 (6 bases). Per the germline V gene, CDR1 is SGHAT and CDR2 is FQNNGV. Trimming cost V 3 bases and J 6 bases, with 9 bases left between them. The CDR3 totals 12 residues. CDR3 amino acids: CASSFSGAEQYF. The CDR3 DNA sequence: TGTGCCAGCAGCTTCTCAGGGGCCGAGCAGTACTTC.

V is TRBV27 and J is TRBJ1-5; D unresolved. V shed 3 bases and J shed 2 bases, with 8 bases lying between them. The CDR3 spans 14 residues. The V gene's germline CDR1 is MNHEY and CDR2 SMNVEV (reference sequence). CDR3 in DNA: TGTGCCAGCAGTTTCCGGGTGGGCAATCAGCCCCAGCATTTT. Amino acid sequence: CASSFRVGNQPQHF.

The genes are TRBV27 and TRBJ2-4, with TRBD2 identical over 11 bases. The CDR3 spans 15 residues. Losses at the gene ends were 6 bases for V and 6 bases for J; bases not matched to a gene: 7. Germline values: CDR1 MNHEY, CDR2 SMNVEV (reference sequence). As DNA, the CDR3 is TGTGCCAGCAGCCCAGGGACTAGCGGAATAAACATTCAGTACTTC. This encodes CASSPGTSGINIQYF.

The chain is built from TRBV2 and TRBJ2-1; TRBD2 matches at 12 bases. This CDR3 has 15 residues. Per germline, CDR1 SNHLY and CDR2 FYNNEI. V was clipped by 8 bases and J by 6 bases; unmatched bases: 8. This CDR3 reads CASWEASGRVNEQFF. CDR3 in DNA: TGTGCCAGCTGGGAGGCTAGCGGGAGGGTCAATGAGCAGTTCTTC.

The chain recombines TRBV27 with TRBJ1-2; D call uncertain. V was trimmed by 5 bases and J by 7 bases, leaving 11 bases between them. The CDR3 covers 12 residues. The germline gives CDR1 MNHEY, CDR2 SMNVEV (reference sequence). The CDR3 coding sequence is TGTGCCAGCAGTCCCCGTGGAGTTGGCTACACCTTC. Its protein product is CASSPRGVGYTF.

The CDR3 nucleotides are TGTGCCAGCACCCTGGGGGACGGTACGAACACTGAAGCTTTCTTT. This gives the protein CASTLGDGTNTEAFF. This rearrangement joins TRBV5-6 to TRBJ1-1; TRBD1 is a possible D gene (5 bases). CDR1 and CDR2 (germline): SGHDT, YYEEEE. The CDR3 extends over 15 amino acids. V lost 6 bases, J lost 1 base, and 16 bases lay in between.

A remark on this clone: This likely stems from a read error, as it lies one base from a far larger clone. The rearrangement links TRBV2 to TRBJ2-3; D remains ambiguous. Germline V gene sequence: CDR1 SNHLY, CDR2 FYNNEI. The CDR3 is 15 residues long. V was trimmed by 4 bases and J by 7 bases, leaving 18 bases between them. The CDR3 loop reads CASSGRPTVGYTQYF. The CDR3 nucleotides are TGTGCCAGCAGTGGTCGACCTACGGTTGGATATACGCAGTATTTT.

A few counts support this clone. The chain carries TRBV29-1 and TRBJ1-1; D is unclear. This CDR3 has 13 residues. Germline CDR1 and CDR2: SQVTM and ANQGSEA. V lost 5 bases and J lost 0, with 10 bases in between. This chain's CDR3 is CSVFDGLNTEAFF. The CDR3 nucleotides read TGCAGCGTTTTCGACGGTCTGAACACTGAAGCTTTCTTT.

The V and J genes are TRBV4-2 and TRBJ2-2; TRBD1 aligns across 8 bases. The CDR3 has 15 amino acids. Germline V lookup: CDR1 LGHNA, CDR2 YNFKEQ. After removal of 3 bases from V and 7 bases from J, the junction contained 7 bases not matched to a gene. In DNA form, the CDR3 reads TGTGCCAGCAGCCATCGACAGGGGATGATCGGGGAGCTGTTTTTT. Its translation is CASSHRQGMIGELFF.

The J gene is TRBJ2-7, the V gene TRBV29-1, with 8 positions matching TRBD1. Germline trimming cut 5 bases from V and 1 base from J; bases unmatched to any gene: 4. The CDR3 sequence is 13 residues long. Germline CDR1 SQVTM, CDR2 ANQGSEA. The CDR3 sequence: CSVRGTGSYEQYF. The CDR3 bases are TGCAGCGTTCGTGGGACAGGATCCTACGAGCAGTACTTC.

The rearrangement uses TRBV7-2 and TRBJ2-7; 7 nucleotides agree with TRBD1. The CDR3 consists of 13 residues. V was pared by 5 bases and J by 3 bases, with 4 bases of the junction left unmatched. From germline, CDR1 is SGHTA and CDR2 FQGNSA. The CDR3 here is CASSPGQIYEQYF. CDR3 nucleotide sequence: TGTGCCAGCAGCCCGGGACAGATCTACGAGCAGTACTTC.

V is TRBV9 and J is TRBJ2-5; no reliable D call. The CDR3 is made up of 14 amino acids. The ends were cut back, 3 bases at V and 2 bases at J, with 11 bases in the middle. The germline V gene has CDR1 SGDLS and CDR2 YYNGEE. The CDR3 region is CASSASREQETQYF. The CDR3 region has the DNA TGTGCCAGCAGCGCCTCTAGAGAGCAAGAGACCCAGTACTTC.

V is TRBV20-1 and J is TRBJ2-5; D not certain. CDR1 and CDR2 from the germline V gene are DFQATT and SNEGSKA (reference sequence). CDR3 length equals 10 residues. V dropped 6 bases and J dropped 2 bases, with 4 bases sitting between them. CDR3 sequence: CSADQETQYF. CDR3 coding DNA: TGCAGTGCCGATCAAGAGACCCAGTACTTC.

This clone was seen more than once but under ten times. Here the CDR3 reads CASRNSGPEETQYF. In DNA, the CDR3 is TGTGCCAGCAGAAACTCCGGGCCTGAAGAGACCCAGTACTTC. The chain recombines TRBV6-6 with TRBJ2-5; D call uncertain. CDR1 MNHNY and CDR2 SVGAGI come from the germline V gene (reference sequence). This CDR3 has 14 residues. V lost 6 bases to trimming and J lost 3 bases, with 14 bases between them.

This clone appeared a few times. V usage is TRBV5-6 and J usage is TRBJ1-5, with D possibly matching TRBD1 (5 bases). The germline V gene has CDR1 SGHDT and CDR2 YYEEEE. This CDR3 region has 14 residues. V was trimmed by 1 base and J by 6 bases, leaving 11 bases between them. CDR3 nucleotide sequence: TGTGCCAGCAGCTTGTGGGGCGGCGGTCAGCCCCAGCATTTT. Translating gives CASSLWGGGQPQHF.

This clone was detected a few times. The rearrangement links TRBV7-2 to TRBJ2-5; 7 bases line up with TRBD2. This CDR3 spans 15 amino acids. The V gene's germline CDR1 is SGHTA and CDR2 FQGNSA. V gave up 5 bases and J gave up 4 bases; unmatched junction bases: 10. CDR3 amino acids: CASSRKGLSRETQYF. The CDR3 region has the DNA TGTGCCAGCAGCCGGAAGGGACTATCGCGAGAGACCCAGTACTTC.

This clone occurred a few times. V usage is TRBV7-6 and J usage is TRBJ2-3, with D unclear. Between the trimmed V and J ends, which lost 0 bases and 2 bases, there was a span of 9 bases. Germline V gene data show CDR1 as SGHVS and CDR2 as FNYEAQ. CDR3 size: 15 residues. The DNA for the CDR3 is TGTGCCAGCAGCTTAGCGCGTGTCGTCACAGATACGCAGTATTTT. Translated, it gives CASSLARVVTDTQYF.

This chain connects TRBV9 to TRBJ2-7; TRBD2 matches 8 bases. The CDR3 consists of 14 residues. Germline CDR1 reads SGDLS; CDR2 reads YYNGEE. Losses at the gene ends were 4 bases for V and 3 bases for J; bases not matched to a gene: 6. CDR3 bases: TGTGCCAGCAGCCCAAGCGGGAGTGACTACGAGCAGTACTTC. It specifies CASSPSGSDYEQYF.